These 16 T cell receptor beta chains share one sample of origin, sequenced in a study of blood T cell repertoires in COVID-19. Produced via immunoSEQ multiplex PCR; TCRdb's table is partial and in-frame only. This sample has about 480,000 clones, with around 89% found just once. Source material: PBMCs or T cells enriched from blood (not recorded which). These receptors originate from a woman in her thirties or forties who had recovered from COVID-19.

V is TRBV19 and J is TRBJ2-1; a possible D gene is TRBD1 (6 bases). V was shortened by 4 bases and J by 0 bases, with 7 bases between the two germline ends. Germline loops: CDR1 LNHDA, CDR2 SQIVND (reference sequence). The CDR3 has 14 amino acids. CDR3 sequence: CASSRQVSYNEQFF. The CDR3 DNA reads TGTGCCAGTAGTAGACAGGTCTCCTACAATGAGCAGTTCTTC.

V is TRBV5-1 and J is TRBJ1-6, with D perhaps TRBD1 (5 bases). The CDR3 length is 15 residues. V shed 4 bases and J shed 10 bases, with 18 bases lying between them. The germline V gene has CDR1 SGHRS and CDR2 YFSETQ. The CDR3 coding sequence is TGCGCCAGCAGCCCACTGGCAGGGTCTGGATCACCCCTCCACTTT. Protein: CASSPLAGSGSPLHF.

The chain is built from TRBV5-6 and TRBJ1-4, with D maybe TRBD1 (5 bases). V lost 2 bases to trimming and J lost 8 bases, with 16 bases between them. Germline V gene sequence: CDR1 SGHDT, CDR2 YYEEEE. The CDR3 runs 15 residues. CDR3 sequence (DNA): TGTGCCAGCAGCTTCATTGGGCAGGGTAGGGAAAAACTGTTTTTT. It is translated as CASSFIGQGREKLFF.

This chain joins TRBV14 and TRBJ1-1; D unclear. This CDR3 has 12 residues. Deletions cut 1 base from V and 10 bases from J, with 10 bases between. Germline V gene sequence: CDR1 SGHDN, CDR2 FVKESK. In nucleotides, the CDR3 is TGTGCCAGCAGCCAAGTCGGACTCTCAGCTTTCTTT. It is translated as CASSQVGLSAFF. The variable domain in full, with the rest retrieved from reference TRBV14 and TRBJ1-1, is EAGVTQFPSHSVIEKGQTVTLRCDPISGHDNLYWYRRVMGKEIKFLLHFVKESKQDESGMPNNRFLAERTGGTYSTLKVQPAELEDSGVYFCASSQVGLSAFFGQGTRLTVV.

V and J are TRBV14 and TRBJ2-1; 8 nucleotides match TRBD2. Per germline, CDR1 SGHDN and CDR2 FVKESK. V shed 1 base and J 5 bases; nucleotides not matched to a gene: 7. This CDR3 spans 16 amino acids. The CDR3 is CASSQGLGLVNNEQFF. CDR3 DNA: TGTGCCAGCAGCCAAGGGTTGGGACTAGTTAACAATGAGCAGTTCTTC.

This clone was counted a few times. The V call is TRBV6-2 or TRBV6-3, the J call TRBJ2-1; the D gene is possibly TRBD1 (5 bases). V shed 2 bases and J shed 5 bases, with 7 bases lying between them. This CDR3 has 13 amino acids. Germline CDR1 is MNHEY and CDR2 is SVGEGT. The CDR3 loop is CASSYAGNNEQFF. The CDR3, as DNA: TGTGCCAGCAGTTACGCAGGGAACAATGAGCAGTTCTTC.

J is TRBJ1-5 and V is TRBV12-3 or TRBV12-4; D possibly corresponds to TRBD1 (6 bases). The V end was cut by 5 bases, the J end by 5 bases, with 7 bases between. This CDR3 comprises 12 residues. The DNA for the CDR3 is TGTGCCAGCAGTACAGGGTATCAGCCCCAGCATTTT. Encoded protein: CASSTGYQPQHF.

This chain links TRBV27 with TRBJ2-3, with a possible D match to TRBD2 (5 bases). CDR1 is MNHEY and CDR2 is SMNVEV in the germline V gene (reference sequence). This CDR3 is 17 amino acids long. The V end was cut by 8 bases, the J end by 2 bases, with 23 bases between. This CDR3 is CASPNPRVGGHTDTQYF. The CDR3 DNA follows: TGTGCCAGCCCCAACCCGCGGGTCGGCGGGCACACAGATACGCAGTATTTT.

The rearrangement joins TRBV27 to TRBJ2-1; 11 nucleotides align to TRBD2. Germline-derived CDR1 and CDR2 are MNHEY and SMNVEV (reference sequence). There are 16 residues in the CDR3. Trimming took 5 bases from V and 1 from J; bases not matched to a gene: 4. In nucleotides, the CDR3 is TGTGCCAGCAGTCCATTAGCGGGAGGGTCCTACAATGAGCAGTTCTTC. Its translation is CASSPLAGGSYNEQFF.

The genes are TRBV5-1 and TRBJ2-3; a weak D match, TRBD1 (6 bases). Germline CDR1 reads SGHRS; CDR2 reads YFSETQ. V lost 3 bases to trimming and J lost 1 base, with 9 bases between them. This CDR3 has 14 residues. The chain's CDR3 is CASSWRTGTDTQYF. The CDR3 nucleotides are TGCGCCAGCAGCTGGAGGACAGGCACAGATACGCAGTATTTT.

The V and J genes are TRBV24-1 and TRBJ2-6; D gene unclear. Germline V gene lookup returns CDR1 KGHDR and CDR2 SFDVKD. This CDR3 comprises 15 residues. The V gene lost 4 bases and the J gene lost 4 bases, with 10 bases spanning the gap. The DNA of the CDR3 is TGTGCCACCAGTGACCCCTCAGAAGGGGCCAACGTCCTGACTTTC. Protein: CATSDPSEGANVLTF.

There are a few counts of this clone. The chain carries TRBV28 and TRBJ1-5; D remains ambiguous. V lost 7 bases to trimming and J lost 1 base, with 20 bases between them. CDR1 MDHEN and CDR2 SYDVKM come from the germline V gene. The CDR3 extends over 17 amino acids. CDR3 in amino acids: CASNTRAGGVSNQPQHF. In DNA form, the CDR3 reads TGTGCCAGCAATACCCGAGCAGGCGGGGTCAGCAATCAGCCCCAGCATTTT.

This chain connects TRBV29-1 to TRBJ1-4; D unresolved. Looked up from germline, CDR1 is SQVTM and CDR2 is ANQGSEA. Trimming removed 4 bases from V and 0 bases from J, with 9 bases in between. The CDR3 runs 14 residues. The CDR3 spells CSVVPRATNEKLFF. In DNA, the CDR3 is TGCAGCGTTGTCCCCCGGGCAACTAATGAAAAACTGTTTTTT.

The chain carries TRBV19 and TRBJ2-7, with 9 nucleotides matching TRBD2. The CDR3 sequence is 15 residues long. V was pared by 4 bases and J by 2 bases, with 6 bases of the junction left unmatched. Germline lookup yields CDR1 LNHDA and CDR2 SQIVND (reference sequence). The CDR3 region has the DNA TGTGCCAGTAGTACGGTAGCGGGAGAGACCTACGAGCAGTACTTC. This gives the protein CASSTVAGETYEQYF.

The chain recombines TRBV30 with TRBJ1-4, with 9 bases identical to TRBD1. Trimming cost V 4 bases and J 7 bases; bases outside gene matches: 16. CDR3 size: 17 residues. CDR1 GTSNPN and CDR2 SVGIG come from the germline V gene (reference sequence). This CDR3 reads CAWNAPGQGGVGEKLFF. CDR3 bases: TGTGCCTGGAATGCTCCGGGACAGGGAGGAGTAGGTGAAAAACTGTTTTTT.

This chain connects TRBV9 to TRBJ2-1; D is undetermined. Germline CDR1 SGDLS, CDR2 YYNGEE. The V and J ends lost 2 bases and 8 bases respectively, with 14 bases between them. The CDR3 runs 14 residues. The CDR3 coding sequence is TGTGCCAGCAGCGTGGCTAGAACCAGCGATGAGCAGTTCTTC. This encodes CASSVARTSDEQFF.